These 4 T cell receptor beta chains were sequenced from one sample in a study of graft-versus-host responses after intestinal transplantation. No antigen is known for these receptors. The repertoire was sequenced with immunoSEQ multiplex PCR; TCRdb's copy has only in-frame clones and lacks some. The sample has around 100,000 clones, 91% seen once; the top ten hold about 0.18%. The starting material was unstimulated CD4+ T cells sorted from spleen or lymph node cells, obtained before transplant. The origin of the receptors is a human donor who was the organ donor for an intestinal transplant.

The gene calls are TRBV29-1 and TRBJ1-5; TRBD1 might be the D (5 bases). Trimming removed 7 bases at V and 7 bases at J, with 20 bases between. CDR3 length equals 14 residues. The germline V gene encodes CDR1 SQVTM and CDR2 ANQGSEA. The CDR3 is CSAILAGSGQPQHF. The CDR3 DNA follows: TGCAGCGCCATCCTGGCGGGGTCAGGGCAGCCCCAGCATTTT.

The chain uses TRBV5-6 and TRBJ1-4; D is perhaps TRBD1 (6 bases). The length of the CDR3 is 16 residues. The ends were cut back, 1 base at V and 3 bases at J, with 13 bases in the middle. The germline gives CDR1 SGHDT, CDR2 YYEEEE. The CDR3, as DNA: TGTGCCAGCAGCTTGTTCCAGGGGATATCTAATGAAAAACTGTTTTTT. Translation gives CASSLFQGISNEKLFF.

The chain is built from TRBV7-3 and TRBJ2-3; D may be TRBD2 (7 bases). The CDR3 contains 17 residues. V was shortened by 5 bases and J by 4 bases, with 22 bases between the two germline ends. Per the germline V gene, CDR1 is SGHTA and CDR2 is FQGTGA. CDR3 DNA sequence: TGTGCCAGCAGCGAAAGGGGGGGCCGGGTGAGTGCAGATACGCAGTATTTT. Its translation: CASSERGGRVSADTQYF.

The chain combines TRBV18 with TRBJ2-5; tentatively, D is TRBD1 (5 bases). The end of the DNA aligns better with TRBJ2-7, so the J call may be wrong. Germline CDR1 and CDR2: KGHSH and LQKENI. CDR3 length: 15 residues. For the CDR3, the DNA is TGTGCCAGCTCACCACTTACAGGACAAACCTACGAGCAGTACTTC. It is translated as CASSPLTGQTYEQYF.